This T cell receptor beta chain was captured in a study of blood T cell repertoires in COVID-19. Looking at the study overall: Spain, Italy and the United States supplied samples that represented acute and convalescent COVID-19. From T cells, B-cell-depleted T cells, or PBMCs came the material, which was cDNA or gDNA.

As processed by the authors: Reference gene primers were amplified, and this amplification served to estimate nucleated cell counts. Sequencing was performed with immunoSEQ multiplex PCR; in TCRdb, only in-frame clones are kept and a portion is missing. That table gives V, J and clone size, and the DNA gave D and trimming. In the table there are around 56,000 clones, roughly 80% of which are singletons. Germline CDR1 and CDR2: LNHDA and SQIVND (reference sequence). V was cut by 4 bases and J by 2 bases, with 8 bases left in between. There are 13 residues in the CDR3. This clone turned up a few times. This chain joins TRBV19 and TRBJ1-2; TRBD1 might be the D (5 bases). This TCR was sampled from a woman in her 70s with acute or convalescent COVID-19. The sequencing sample was made of peripheral blood. Written as DNA, the CDR3 is TGTGCCAGTAGTACGACAGCCAACTATGGCTACACCTTC. Translating it yields CASSTTANYGYTF. Based on the CDR3 plus reference TRBV19 and TRBJ1-2, the full variable domain is DGGITQSPKYLFRKEGQNVTLSCEQNLNHDAMYWYRQDPGQGLRLIYYSQIVNDFQKGDIAEGYSVSREKKESFPLTVTSAQKNPTAFYLCASSTTANYGYTFGSGTRLTVV.